The 27 T cell receptor beta chains below all came from one sample that was sequenced in a study of tumor and adjacent non-tumor tissue in lung cancer. RNA was extracted from bulk tissue without any cell sorting. The library came from three nested PCR rounds adapted from ARM-PCR protocols. TCRdb reprocessed the multiplex PCR reads via MiXCR and lists one record per CDR3 protein. The sample comprises approximately 130,000 distinct CDR3 sequences, 66% of which are singletons, and 9.5% to 15% rests with the top ten. Sequencing was done on a sample of lung tumor tissue. Receptors were obtained from a man aged 30 to 45 with non-small cell lung cancer.

Comment on this clonotype: At one of its ends the junction is not consistent with the germline gene, which may arise from a read error. This chain connects TRBV29-1 to TRBJ2-7; possible D gene TRBD1, 6 bases. Germline-derived CDR1 and CDR2 are SQVTM and ANQGSEA. CDR3 length equals 14 residues. The CDR3 region has the DNA TGCAACGTTGGGGGTCAGGGGAGCTCCTACGAGGAGTGCTTC. It is translated as CNVGGQGSSYEECF.

A note on this clonotype: A junction boundary mismatches the germline segment, possibly from a read error. V gene TRBV4-1 combines with J gene TRBJ2-7; 7 nucleotides match TRBD1. Germline CDR1 is MGHRA and CDR2 is YSYEKL. The CDR3 totals 16 residues. The CDR3 bases are TGCGCCAACAGCCGCCGGACAGGTAATCTCTCCTACGAGCAGTACTTC. Amino acid sequence: CANSRRTGNLSYEQYF.

This clonotype showed up just once. Possible read error: a much larger clone is one base away. V usage is TRBV6-1 and J usage is TRBJ2-2; 7 nucleotides align to TRBD2. The CDR3 covers 16 residues. From germline, CDR1 is MNHNS and CDR2 SASEGT. As DNA, the CDR3 is TGTGCCAGCACCAGATGGGGGAGGGCGAACACCGGGGAGCCGTTTTTT. Its translation is CASTRWGRANTGEPFF.

As to this clonotype: This may stem from a read error, because a much larger clone lies one nucleotide away. J is TRBJ2-2 and V is TRBV11-1; 9 bases agree with TRBD2. The germline V gene encodes CDR1 SGHAT and CDR2 FQDESV (reference sequence). This CDR3 is built from 18 residues. In DNA, the CDR3 is TGTGCCTGCAGCTTACGGTCAGCGGGGGGCCCGGGCACCGGGGAGCTGTTTTTT. As protein: CACSLRSAGGPGTGELFF.

On this clonotype: Here the CDR3 omits its conserved ending phenylalanine or tryptophan, so a read error is the likely source. V is TRBV12-3 or TRBV12-4 and J is TRBJ2-1; 8 nucleotides agree with TRBD2. This CDR3 region has 14 residues. CDR3 protein: CANSFLLAGNEQFS. DNA of the CDR3: TGTGCCAACAGTTTTCTGCTAGCGGGTAATGAGCAGTTCTCC.

Turning to this clonotype: A much larger clonotype is one base distant, so this may be a read error. The chain recombines TRBV5-4 with TRBJ2-3, with 13 bases fitting TRBD2. CDR1 is SGHNT, CDR2 YYREEE, per germline (reference sequence). Trimming took 6 bases from V and 6 from J; bases not matched to a gene: 10. CDR3 length: 16 amino acids. Written as DNA, the CDR3 is TGTGCCAGCACCCGGACTAGCGGGAGCACGGCCGATACGCAGTATTTT. Encoded protein: CASTRTSGSTADTQYF.

A remark on this clonotype: Just one base apart from a much larger clone, this may be a read error. The chain couples TRBV20-1 to TRBJ1-5; TRBD1 is a possible D gene (5 bases). The CDR3 totals 16 residues. The germline V gene encodes CDR1 DFQATT and CDR2 SNEGSKA (reference sequence). This CDR3 is CSARDPGREDSQSQHF. For the CDR3, the DNA is TGCAGTGCTAGAGATCCTGGCAGGGAGGATTCTCAGTCCCAGCATTTT.

This clonotype showed up just a few times. The CDR3 sequence is CSATGPNEKLFF. DNA of the CDR3: TGCAGTGCTACCGGGCCCAATGAAAAACTGTTTTTT. The rearrangement joins TRBV20-1 to TRBJ1-4; no reliable D call. CDR1 and CDR2 from the germline V gene are DFQATT and SNEGSKA (reference sequence). This CDR3 comprises 12 residues. The V gene lost 4 bases and the J gene lost 5 bases, with 8 bases spanning the gap.

The rearrangement joins TRBV5-4 to TRBJ1-1, with D possibly being TRBD1 (6 bases). Germline CDR1 and CDR2: SGHNT and YYREEE (reference sequence). The CDR3 is 19 amino acids. The V and J ends lost 2 bases and 0 bases respectively, with 23 bases between them. The CDR3 coding sequence is TGTGCCAGCAGCTTAGGGGGGGTTAGGGGCTGCCTAATGAACACTGAAGCTTTCTTT. Its protein product is CASSLGGVRGCLMNTEAFF.

A remark on this clonotype: The CDR3 ends on some other residue instead of the conserved phenylalanine or tryptophan, so this is likely a read error. It is unclear where the CDR3 begins or ends on the DNA, so no DNA is shown, and the CDR3 is as TCRdb lists it. CDR3 residues: CASCLIWGSGQETQCS. J is TRBJ2-5 and V is TRBV11-1; TRBD2, as called in the table, went unchecked against the DNA. The CDR3 is made up of 16 amino acids, end residues included. CDR1 is SGHAT, CDR2 FQDESV, per germline (reference sequence).

This clonotype was observed many times. The chain employs TRBV24-1 and TRBJ2-6, with D possibly TRBD1 on 5 matching bases. V was trimmed by 9 bases and J by 2 bases, leaving 10 bases between them. The CDR3 consists of 14 residues. Germline CDR1 KGHDR, CDR2 SFDVKD. The CDR3 sequence: CATGAAAGANVLTF. Written as DNA, the CDR3 is TGTGCCACCGGGGCAGCCGCTGGGGCCAACGTCCTGACTTTC.

This clonotype was recorded a few times. The rearrangement links TRBV20-1 to TRBJ2-4; D gene ambiguous. The CDR3 runs 15 residues. Trimming left V 0 bases short and J 0 bases short, with 9 bases between. CDR1 DFQATT and CDR2 SNEGSKA come from the germline V gene (reference sequence). CDR3 residues: CSARESRIAKNIQYF. Here the CDR3 DNA reads TGCAGTGCTAGAGAGTCCAGAATAGCCAAAAACATTCAGTACTTC.

Comments on this clonotype: A read error may explain this, as a much larger clone is one base away. V gene TRBV11-1 combines with J gene TRBJ2-7; no clear D gene. The length of the CDR3 is 15 residues. The germline V gene encodes CDR1 SGHAT and CDR2 FQDESV (reference sequence). CDR3 in DNA: TGTGCCCGCAGCTCCGCGGCAGATCCCTCCTACGAGCAGTACTTC. Its protein product is CARSSAADPSYEQYF.

A note on this clonotype: One base away lies a much larger clone, so this may be a sequencing read error. The V and J genes are TRBV20-1 and TRBJ1-1; D gene uncertain. In germline, CDR1 is DFQATT, CDR2 SNEGSKA (reference sequence). CDR3 size: 14 residues. With 1 base removed from V and 5 bases from J, the gap between germline ends came to 14 bases. This CDR3 reads CSARVAGSGTEAFF. As DNA, the CDR3 is TGCAGTGCTAGAGTAGCGGGGTCTGGGACTGAAGCTTTCTTT.

In the case of this clonotype: With a much larger clone just one base away, this may be a read error. V is TRBV29-1 and J is TRBJ1-2, with a possible D match to TRBD1 (5 bases). The CDR3 is 12 residues long. Germline V gene data show CDR1 as SQVTM and CDR2 as ANQGSEA. CDR3 in amino acids: CSVGDQSYSYTF. The CDR3 nucleotides are TGCAGCGTGGGGGACCAAAGCTATAGCTACACCTTC. The complete variable domain, with remaining parts taken from reference TRBV29-1 and TRBJ1-2, reads SAVISQKPSRDICQRGTSLTIQCQVDSQVTMMFWYRQQPGQSLTLIATANQGSEATYESGFVIDKFPISRPNLTFSTLTVSNMSPEDSSIYLCSVGDQSYSYTFGSGTRLTVV.

Concerning this clonotype itself: The junction departs from germline at one end; a sequencing error may be responsible. V is TRBV7-3 and J is TRBJ2-2; D remains ambiguous. Germline values: CDR1 SGHTA, CDR2 FQGTGA. The CDR3 is 14 residues long. CDR3 protein: CVSSQTRDNGELFF. The DNA of the CDR3 is TGTGTCAGCAGCCAGACCCGCGACAACGGAGAGCTGTTTTTT.

Comment on this clonotype: The final CDR3 position lacks the conserved phenylalanine or tryptophan, pointing to a likely read error. The limits of the CDR3 on the DNA are not certain, so only TCRdb's listed CDR3 is given. The CDR3 loop reads CASSLYASASYNERFI. This sequence joins TRBV11-2 and TRBJ2-1; TRBD2 is the table's D call, not checked against the DNA. A total of 16 residues make up the CDR3, ends included. In germline, CDR1 is SGHAT, CDR2 FQNNGV.

This clonotype has a handful of counts. The chain is built from TRBV10-2 and TRBJ2-7; TRBD1 aligns across 10 bases. The J segment lost 3 bases and the V segment lost 8 bases, leaving 4 bases of the junction unmatched. Germline lookup yields CDR1 WSHSY and CDR2 SAAADI. The CDR3 consists of 13 residues. The CDR3 spells CASAGTGVYEQYF. DNA of the CDR3: TGCGCCAGCGCCGGGACAGGGGTCTACGAGCAGTACTTC.

As regards this clonotype: Its ends do not fully match the called genes, so a read error is possible. J is TRBJ2-7 and V is TRBV6-1, with TRBD1 matching over 11 bases. The CDR3 is 14 residues long. The germline V gene encodes CDR1 MNHNS and CDR2 SASEGT. The CDR3 protein is CTSSGRDRGNEQYF. CDR3 nucleotides: TGTACCAGCAGTGGAAGGGACAGGGGGAACGAGCAGTACTTC.

Turning to this clonotype: A junction end diverges from the germline sequence, so it may reflect a read error. This chain uses TRBV6-2 or TRBV6-3 with TRBJ2-1, with 10 bases that match TRBD2. Looked up from germline, CDR1 is MNHEY and CDR2 is SVGEGT. There are 21 residues in the CDR3. The CDR3 loop reads CTSSYSIGGIVSGRAFNEQFF. The CDR3 DNA reads as TGTACCAGCAGTTACTCGATCGGGGGCATCGTCAGCGGGAGGGCCTTCAATGAGCAGTTCTTC.

This clonotype was picked up many times. This chain links TRBV6-6 with TRBJ2-7, with D perhaps matching TRBD1 (6 bases). Germline assignment: CDR1 MNHNY and CDR2 SVGAGI (reference sequence). Trimming took off 6 bases at V and 5 bases at J, with 8 bases between the two ends. The CDR3 covers 11 residues. CDR3 DNA: TGTGCCAGCAGGAAGGGGGACGAGCAGTACTTC. Encoded protein: CASRKGDEQYF.

As concerns this clonotype: One end of the junction is discordant with germline, which a read error may explain. The chain has TRBV20-1 and TRBJ1-6; D is unclear. Germline V gene sequence: CDR1 DFQATT, CDR2 SNEGSKA (reference sequence). There are 15 residues in the CDR3. Written as DNA, the CDR3 is TGCAATGCTAGGTTCGTCGACACTAGGGATTCACCCCTTCACTTT. It translates to CNARFVDTRDSPLHF.

In its sample, this clonotype was seen a few times. The germline gene is not matched at one end of the junction; a read error may be the cause. The J gene is TRBJ2-3, the V gene TRBV20-1, with D possibly matching TRBD2 (7 bases). The CDR3 runs to 14 residues. CDR1 is DFQATT, CDR2 SNEGSKA, per germline (reference sequence). The CDR3 nucleotides are TGCAGTGCGGGGGGGCCCCTAAGCATAGATACGCAGTATTTT. It translates to CSAGGPLSIDTQYF.

As to this clonotype: One end of the junction is discordant with germline, which a read error may explain. The V gene is TRBV6-1, the J gene TRBJ2-2; maybe TRBD2 (5 bases). The CDR3 contains 14 residues. Germline-derived CDR1 and CDR2 are MNHNS and SASEGT. Here the CDR3 DNA reads TGTGCCAGCAGTCCCCACACGAACACCGGGGATCTGTTTTTT. Its translation is CASSPHTNTGDLFF.

This clonotype showed up just once. An end of the junction differs from the germline gene, which may be a read error. CDR3 nucleotide sequence: TGCGCCAGCATCCAAGATGAGGGCTACGAGCAGTACTTC. Amino acid sequence: CASIQDEGYEQYF. This chain joins TRBV4-1 and TRBJ2-7; a weak D match, TRBD2 (5 bases). CDR1 and CDR2 (germline): MGHRA, YSYEKL. There are 13 residues in the CDR3.

The table lists this clonotype with many counts. V is TRBV29-1 and J is TRBJ2-2; the match to TRBD1 covers 9 bases. CDR3 length equals 13 residues. Germline CDR1 is SQVTM and CDR2 is ANQGSEA. V was pared by 7 bases and J by 7 bases, with 7 bases of the junction left unmatched. The CDR3 DNA follows: TGCAGCGCTTCACAGGGGGCGGGCGGGGAGCTGTTTTTT. This encodes CSASQGAGGELFF.

This chain connects TRBV7-9 to TRBJ2-5; D gene ambiguous. This CDR3 contains 15 residues. V lost 4 bases and J 2 bases, leaving 14 bases between the germline ends. The germline V gene encodes CDR1 SEHNR and CDR2 FQNEAQ (reference sequence). CDR3 nucleotide sequence: TGTGCCAGCAGCTCGACCAACCTACCTCAAGAGACCCAGTACTTC. Protein: CASSSTNLPQETQYF.